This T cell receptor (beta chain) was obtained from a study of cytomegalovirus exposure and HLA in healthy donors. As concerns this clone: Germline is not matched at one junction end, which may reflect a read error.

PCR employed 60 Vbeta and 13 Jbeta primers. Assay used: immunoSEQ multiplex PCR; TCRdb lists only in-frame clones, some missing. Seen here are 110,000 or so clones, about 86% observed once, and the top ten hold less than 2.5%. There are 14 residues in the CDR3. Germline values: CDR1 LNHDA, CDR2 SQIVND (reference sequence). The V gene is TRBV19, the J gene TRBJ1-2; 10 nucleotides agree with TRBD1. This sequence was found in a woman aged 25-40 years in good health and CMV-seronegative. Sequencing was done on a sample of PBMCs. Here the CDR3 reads CASSGDRGIDGYAF. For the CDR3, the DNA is TGTGCCAGTAGTGGGGACAGGGGAATCGATGGCTACGCCTTC.